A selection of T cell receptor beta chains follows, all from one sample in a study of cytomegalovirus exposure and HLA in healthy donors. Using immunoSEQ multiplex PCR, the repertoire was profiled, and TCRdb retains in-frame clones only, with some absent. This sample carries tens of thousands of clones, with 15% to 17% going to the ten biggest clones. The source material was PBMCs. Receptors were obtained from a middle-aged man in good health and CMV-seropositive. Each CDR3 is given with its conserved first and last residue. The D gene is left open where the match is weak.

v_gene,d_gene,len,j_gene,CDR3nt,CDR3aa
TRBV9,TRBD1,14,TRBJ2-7,TGTGCCAGCAGCGTAGAGGGGGCCGGTGGCGAGCAGTACTTC,CASSVEGAGGEQYF
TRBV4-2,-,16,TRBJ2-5,TGTGCCAGCAGCCAAGCGGGACTTAGGGGCGGTGAGACCCAGTACTTC,CASSQAGLRGGETQYF
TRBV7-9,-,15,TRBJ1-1,TGTGCCAGCAGCTTAGGGAGGACGAGCCACACTGAAGCTTTCTTT,CASSLGRTSHTEAFF
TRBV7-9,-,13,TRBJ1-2,TGTGCCAGCAGCCCCGTGACAGCAAATGGCTACACCTTC,CASSPVTANGYTF
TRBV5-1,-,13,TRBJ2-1,TGCGCCAGCAGCCCCGGTGGGGGGAATGAGCAGTTCTTC,CASSPGGGNEQFF
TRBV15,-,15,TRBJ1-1,TGTGCCACCAGCAGAACCCGGGGGAGACGCACTGAAGCTTTCTTT,CATSRTRGRRTEAFF
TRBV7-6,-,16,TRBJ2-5,TGTGCCAGCAGCCCCGACCCGGGGCAGGGGTTTGAGACCCAGTACTTC,CASSPDPGQGFETQYF
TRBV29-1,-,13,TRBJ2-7,TGCAGCGTTTTGAGGGACTCCTCCTACGAGCAGTACTTC,CSVLRDSSYEQYF
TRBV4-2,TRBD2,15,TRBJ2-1,TGTGCCAGCTCAACAGGGACTAGCGGAGACCATGAGCAGTTCTTC,CASSTGTSGDHEQFF
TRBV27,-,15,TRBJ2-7,TGTGGCAGCAGCTCCACTCCCACAGGGACCTACGAGCAGTACTTC,CGSSSTPTGTYEQYF
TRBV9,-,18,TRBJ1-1,TGTGCCAGCAGCCATACAACTGGGACACGGGGGGGGAACACTGAAGCTTTCTTT,CASSHTTGTRGGNTEAFF
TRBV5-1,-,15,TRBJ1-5,TGCGCCAGCAGCTCTGGGGGCGCGGCGGGTCAGCCCCAGCATTTT,CASSSGGAAGQPQHF
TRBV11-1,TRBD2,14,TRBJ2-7,TGTGCCAGCAGCTTAGAAGCGGGGGCATACGAGCAGTACTTC,CASSLEAGAYEQYF
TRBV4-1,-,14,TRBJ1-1,TGCGCCAGCAGCCAAGTTCCAGGGTTTTTTAGAGCTTTCTTT,CASSQVPGFFRAFF
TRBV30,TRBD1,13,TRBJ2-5,TGTGCCTGGAGTCTGACAGGGGCCAACGGGCAGTACTTC,CAWSLTGANGQYF
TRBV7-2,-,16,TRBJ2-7,TGTGCCAGCAGCCTCATAGCTAGCGCGAGCTCCTACGAGCAGTACTTC,CASSLIASASSYEQYF
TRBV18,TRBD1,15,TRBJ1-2,TGTGCCAGCTCACAACCGGGACAGGGACGTTATGGCTACACCTTC,CASSQPGQGRYGYTF
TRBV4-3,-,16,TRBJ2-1,TGCGCCAGCAGCCAAGATCGTCTTGCGGTCACCAATGAGCAGTTCTTC,CASSQDRLAVTNEQFF
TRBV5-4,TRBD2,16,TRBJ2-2,TGTGCCAGCAGTAGCGGGAGGGCCGGAAACACCGGGGAGCTGTTTTTT,CASSSGRAGNTGELFF
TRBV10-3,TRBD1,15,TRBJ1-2,TGTGCCATCAGTGACTCCACAGGGGGCCCACGCGGCTACACCTTC,CAISDSTGGPRGYTF
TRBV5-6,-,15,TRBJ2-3,TGTGCCAGCAGCCGGACTTTCCCTAGCACAGATACGCAGTATTTT,CASSRTFPSTDTQYF
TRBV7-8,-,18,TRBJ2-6,TGTGCCAGCAGCTTTGTGACGCAGGCAAGCTCTGGGGCCAACGTCCTGACTTTC,CASSFVTQASSGANVLTF
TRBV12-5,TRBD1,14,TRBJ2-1,TGTGCTAGTGGTTTGCCCCTGACAGGGAATGAGCAGTTCTTC,CASGLPLTGNEQFF
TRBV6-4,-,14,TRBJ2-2,TGTGCCAGCAGTGAACAGCCCTTACCCGGGGAGCTGTTTTTT,CASSEQPLPGELFF
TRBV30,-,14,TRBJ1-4,TGTGCCTGGAGCCGGTCCCGGGTGTTGGAAAAACTGTTTTTT,CAWSRSRVLEKLFF
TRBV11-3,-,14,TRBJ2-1,TGTGCCAGCAGCAGACTAGGCCCATTGAATGAGCAGTTCTTC,CASSRLGPLNEQFF
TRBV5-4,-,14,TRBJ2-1,TGTGCCAGCAGCTTCCAGGGGCTATACAATGAGCAGTTCTTC,CASSFQGLYNEQFF
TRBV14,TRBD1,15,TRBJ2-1,TGTGCCAGCGCACAGGGGGCCTCCTCGTACAATGAGCAGTTCTTC,CASAQGASSYNEQFF
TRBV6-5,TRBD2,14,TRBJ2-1,TGTGCCAGCAGCCAACTAGCGGGGTCTTGGGAGCAGTTCTTC,CASSQLAGSWEQFF
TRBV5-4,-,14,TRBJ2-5,TGTGCCAGCAGCTTGCTGGCTAGCTCTGAGACCCAGTACTTC,CASSLLASSETQYF
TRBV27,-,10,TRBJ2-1,TGTGCCAGCGGCAACAATGAGCAGTTCTTC,CASGNNEQFF
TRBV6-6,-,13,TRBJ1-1,TGTGCCAGCAGTTACATGGTCGCAGGGGTAGCTTTCTTT,CASSYMVAGVAFF
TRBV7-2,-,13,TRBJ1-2,TGTGCCAGCAGCTTTCTTTTGGGGGGGGGCTACACCTTC,CASSFLLGGGYTF
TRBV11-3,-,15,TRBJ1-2,TGTGCCAGCAGCCCTACACCGACAGTATTCTATGGCTACACCTTC,CASSPTPTVFYGYTF
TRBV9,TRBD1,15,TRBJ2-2,TGTGCCAGCAGCAAACAGGGGGCGGGCACCGGGGAGCTGTTTTTT,CASSKQGAGTGELFF
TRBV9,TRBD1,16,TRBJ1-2,TGTGCCAGCAGCGTAGATGGGACAGGGTATTACTATGGCTACACCTTC,CASSVDGTGYYYGYTF
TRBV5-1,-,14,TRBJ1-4,TGCGCCAGCAGCTTGGAAGCGGGGACCCGAAAACTGTTTTTT,CASSLEAGTRKLFF
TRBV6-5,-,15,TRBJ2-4,TGTGCCAGCAGTCCCCTTGGACAGGCCAAAAACATTCAGTACTTC,CASSPLGQAKNIQYF
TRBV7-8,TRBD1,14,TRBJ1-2,TGTGCCAGCAGCTCGGGACAGAGAAACTATGGCTACACCTTC,CASSSGQRNYGYTF
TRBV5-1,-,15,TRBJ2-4,TGCGCCAGCAGCTTGGAAGGTCTTCGGGGACACCCCCGACTCTTC,CASSLEGLRGHPRLF
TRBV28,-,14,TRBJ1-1,TGTGCCAGCAGTTTAGGAAACAGGAACACTGAAGCTTTCTTT,CASSLGNRNTEAFF
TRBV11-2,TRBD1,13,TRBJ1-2,TGTGCCAGCAGCTCCTTACAGGGGAATGGCTACACCTTC,CASSSLQGNGYTF
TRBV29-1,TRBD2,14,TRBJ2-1,TGCAGCGTTCCTAGACTAGCGGGAGCGGTTGAGCAGTTCTTC,CSVPRLAGAVEQFF
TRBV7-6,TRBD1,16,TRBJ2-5,TGTGCCAGCAGCTTAAGCGGAACAGGGGGCCAAGAGACCCAGTACTTC,CASSLSGTGGQETQYF
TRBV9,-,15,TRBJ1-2,TGTGCCAGCAGCGTAGCGGGGGGTACTAACTATGGCTACACCTTC,CASSVAGGTNYGYTF
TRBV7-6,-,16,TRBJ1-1,TGTGCCAGCAGCTTAGAAATCCCCGGAGTGAACACTGAAGCTTTCTTT,CASSLEIPGVNTEAFF
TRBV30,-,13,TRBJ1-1,TGTGCCTGGAGTGTGGCTCTGAACACTGAAGCTTTCTTT,CAWSVALNTEAFF
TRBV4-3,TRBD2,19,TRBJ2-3,TGCGCCAGCAGCCAAGGTGTGACTAGCGGAGGGGGTGTCACAGATACGCAGTATTTT,CASSQGVTSGGGVTDTQYF
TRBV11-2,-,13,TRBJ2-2,TGTGCCAGCAGCCCCAGGAACACCGGGGAGCTGTTTTTT,CASSPRNTGELFF
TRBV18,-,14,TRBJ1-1,TGTGCCAGCACCAAAGGGGGGGTGAACACTGAAGCTTTCTTT,CASTKGGVNTEAFF
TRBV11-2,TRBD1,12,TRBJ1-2,TGTGCCAGCAGCGAGACAGGGGACGGCTACACCTTC,CASSETGDGYTF
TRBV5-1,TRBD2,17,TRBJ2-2,TGCGCCAGCAGCTCCGGACTAGCGGGAGCGGGCACCGGGGAGCTGTTTTTT,CASSSGLAGAGTGELFF
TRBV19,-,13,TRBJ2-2,TGTGCCAGTACTAGGACGAACACCGGGGAGCTGTTTTTT,CASTRTNTGELFF